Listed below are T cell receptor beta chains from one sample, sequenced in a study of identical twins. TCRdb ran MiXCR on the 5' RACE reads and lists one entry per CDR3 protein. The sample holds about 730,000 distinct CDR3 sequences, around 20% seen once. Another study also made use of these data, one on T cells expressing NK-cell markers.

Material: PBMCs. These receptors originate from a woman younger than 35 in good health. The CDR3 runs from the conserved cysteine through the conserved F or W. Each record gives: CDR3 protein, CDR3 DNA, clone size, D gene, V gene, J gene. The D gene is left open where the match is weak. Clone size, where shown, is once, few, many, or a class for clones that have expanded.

CDR3: CASSMTGFRSEQFF
DNA: TGTGCCAGTAGTATGACGGGTTTTAGGAGTGAGCAGTTCTTC
size: NA
D: NA
V: TRBV19
J: TRBJ2-1

CDR3: CASTQDREQPQHF
DNA: TGTGCCAGCACCCAAGACAGGGAACAGCCCCAGCATTTT
size: NA
D: TRBD1
V: TRBV12-3/TRBV12-4
J: TRBJ1-5

CDR3: CATRGGGNTEAFF
DNA: TGTGCCACCAGAGGAGGGGGTAACACTGAAGCTTTCTTT
size: many
D: NA
V: TRBV15
J: TRBJ1-1

CDR3: CASSEDNSNTGELFF
DNA: TGCGCCAGCAGCGAGGACAACTCTAACACCGGGGAGCTGTTTTTT
size: NA
D: NA
V: TRBV5-1
J: TRBJ2-2

CDR3: CASSQSSGPYNEQFF
DNA: TGCGCCAGCAGCCAATCTAGCGGCCCTTACAATGAGCAGTTCTTC
size: NA
D: TRBD2
V: TRBV4-3
J: TRBJ2-1

CDR3: CSARAHGAGGAGELFF
DNA: TGCAGTGCTAGGGCTCACGGCGCGGGAGGGGCGGGGGAGCTGTTTTTT
size: few
D: TRBD2
V: TRBV20-1
J: TRBJ2-2

CDR3: CASSHYRDEGTDTQYF
DNA: TGTGCCAGCAGCCACTACAGGGATGAAGGGACAGATACGCAGTATTTT
size: NA
D: NA
V: TRBV7-9
J: TRBJ2-3

CDR3: CSARRGLSPNEQFF
DNA: TGCAGTGCTAGAAGAGGACTAAGCCCCAATGAGCAGTTCTTC
size: few
D: NA
V: TRBV20-1
J: TRBJ2-1

CDR3: CASSAVSGQAGYF
DNA: TGTGCCAGCAGCGCCGTCTCGGGCCAAGCGGGGTACTTC
size: NA
D: NA
V: TRBV5-5
J: TRBJ2-7

CDR3: CSASLTSVGETQYF
DNA: TGCAGTGCTTCTCTGACTAGCGTAGGCGAGACCCAGTACTTC
size: NA
D: TRBD2
V: TRBV20-1
J: TRBJ2-5

CDR3: CASSPDGYSYEQYF
DNA: TGTGCCAGCAGCCCCGACGGCTACTCCTACGAGCAGTACTTC
size: NA
D: NA
V: TRBV7-2
J: TRBJ2-7

CDR3: CASRQPGRGIHNEQFF
DNA: TGCGCCAGCAGACAACCAGGGAGAGGTATCCACAATGAGCAGTTCTTC
size: NA
D: NA
V: TRBV4-1
J: TRBJ2-1

CDR3: CASILGGVNEQFF
DNA: TGTGCCAGCATCTTGGGAGGGGTTAATGAGCAGTTCTTC
size: few
D: TRBD2
V: TRBV12-3/TRBV12-4
J: TRBJ2-1

CDR3: CASSLGQNPYNEQFF
DNA: TGTGCCAGCAGCCTCGGACAGAATCCTTACAATGAGCAGTTCTTC
size: NA
D: NA
V: TRBV7-9
J: TRBJ2-1

CDR3: CASSLRGTGPYEQYF
DNA: TGTGCCAGCAGCTTGAGGGGGACAGGCCCCTACGAGCAGTACTTC
size: NA
D: TRBD1
V: TRBV5-5
J: TRBJ2-7

CDR3: CSARETWDSYEQYF
DNA: TGCAGTGCTAGGGAAACTTGGGATTCCTACGAGCAGTACTTC
size: NA
D: NA
V: TRBV20-1
J: TRBJ2-7

CDR3: CAISADTEAFF
DNA: TGTGCCATCAGTGCCGACACTGAAGCTTTCTTT
size: many
D: NA
V: TRBV10-3
J: TRBJ1-1

CDR3: CASSLEGVYEQYF
DNA: TGTGCCAGCAGCTTGGAAGGGGTCTACGAGCAGTACTTC
size: few
D: NA
V: TRBV5-6
J: TRBJ2-7

CDR3: CASSFFPNYGYTF
DNA: TGTGCCAGCAGTTTTTTCCCTAACTATGGCTACACCTTC
size: NA
D: NA
V: TRBV27
J: TRBJ1-2

CDR3: CASIGRSTDTQYF
DNA: TGTGCCAGTATTGGACGGAGCACAGATACGCAGTATTTT
size: NA
D: NA
V: TRBV27
J: TRBJ2-3

CDR3: CATSGGTSAHNEQFF
DNA: TGTGCCACCAGTGGAGGGACTAGCGCCCACAATGAGCAGTTCTTC
size: NA
D: TRBD2
V: TRBV24-1
J: TRBJ2-1

CDR3: CASSFDRGSQPQHF
DNA: TGTGCCAGCAGCTTCGACAGGGGATCTCAGCCCCAGCATTTT
size: few
D: TRBD1
V: TRBV7-8
J: TRBJ1-5

CDR3: CAISPDGNEQFF
DNA: TGTGCCATCAGTCCGGACGGCAATGAGCAGTTCTTC
size: NA
D: NA
V: TRBV10-3
J: TRBJ2-1

CDR3: CSVPRDWGSETQYF
DNA: TGCAGCGTTCCACGGGACTGGGGGTCAGAGACCCAGTACTTC
size: NA
D: NA
V: TRBV29-1
J: TRBJ2-5

CDR3: CASPSGTSSYGYTF
DNA: TGTGCCAGCCCGTCCGGGACGTCTAGCTATGGCTACACCTTC
size: few
D: NA
V: TRBV12-3/TRBV12-4
J: TRBJ1-2

CDR3: CASSEGDNQDTQYF
DNA: TGTGCCAGCAGCGAAGGGGATAACCAAGATACGCAGTATTTT
size: few
D: NA
V: TRBV9
J: TRBJ2-3

CDR3: CASSAGGPVHEQYF
DNA: TGTGCCAGCAGTGCGGGAGGGCCTGTTCACGAGCAGTACTTC
size: few
D: TRBD2
V: TRBV2
J: TRBJ2-7

CDR3: CASSLASGPSYEQYF
DNA: TGTGCCAGCAGTTTGGCTAGCGGGCCGAGCTACGAGCAGTACTTC
size: NA
D: TRBD2
V: TRBV12-3/TRBV12-4
J: TRBJ2-7